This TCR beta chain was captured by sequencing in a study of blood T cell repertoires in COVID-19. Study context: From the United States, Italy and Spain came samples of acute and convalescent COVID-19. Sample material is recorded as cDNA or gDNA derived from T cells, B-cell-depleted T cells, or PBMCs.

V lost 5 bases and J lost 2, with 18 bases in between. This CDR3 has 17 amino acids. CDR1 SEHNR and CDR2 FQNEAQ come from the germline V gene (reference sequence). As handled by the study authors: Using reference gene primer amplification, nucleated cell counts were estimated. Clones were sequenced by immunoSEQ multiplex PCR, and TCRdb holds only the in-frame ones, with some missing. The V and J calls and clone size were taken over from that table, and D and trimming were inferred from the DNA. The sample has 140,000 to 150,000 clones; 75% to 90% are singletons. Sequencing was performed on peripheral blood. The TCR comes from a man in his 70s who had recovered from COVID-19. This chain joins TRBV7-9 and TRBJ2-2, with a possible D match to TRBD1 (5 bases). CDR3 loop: CASSPTGLGANTGELFF. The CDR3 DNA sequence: TGTGCCAGCAGCCCGACCGGCTTAGGGGCAAACACCGGGGAGCTGTTTTTT.